The entry that follows covers one T cell receptor (beta chain) sequence. This clone was counted a few times. The antigen it recognizes is unknown. There are no base qualities to consult, and no much larger clone falls within one base. TCRbeta CDR3 regions were amplified from genomic DNA using the immunoSEQ Assay, a bias-controlled multiplex PCR. In the source study's methods: The number of nucleated cells in each sample was estimated by amplification of reference gene primers within the assay. To quantify the absolute abundance of each unique TCRbeta CDR3 rearrangement, sequence reads were collapsed and filtered. For each sample, productive Simpson clonality was calculated by taking the square root of Simpson's diversity index across productive rearrangements. TCRdb provides this immuneACCESS table in a form limited to in-frame rearrangements. Some clones are lacking; in checked studies, under half of them reflect an unresolved V gene, and why the rest are absent is not known. From that table come the V and J calls and clone size; the DNA was used to work out D and trimming. Counted in this sample were roughly 230,000 clones; approximately 82% of them appeared once. The ten largest make up 3% to 4.5% of the sample.

From the cysteine up to the phenylalanine, the CDR3 has a length of 14 residues. The kept DNA is CDR3 alone, 42 bases in frame from the first base. The V and J ends are trimmed by 5 bases and 3 bases, leaving 13 bases between them. The germline V gene supplies CDR1 SGHTA and CDR2 FQGNSA. The data were obtained in a study of blood T cell repertoires in COVID-19 (dated by TCRdb to 2020 to 2022). Background for the entire study: Samples covering the acute and convalescent phases of COVID-19 were provided by collaborators in the United States, Italy and Spain. The samples were drawn from the first 160 participants of the ongoing ImmuneRACE study and from 1,254 subjects provided by 6 global collaborators. The repertoires were made available in a free public database intended to serve as a resource for research on the immune response to SARS-CoV-2. The sample metadata nearly always contained a de-identified subject ID, COVID-19 status, age in years and sex. The prospective study material was composed of cDNA or gDNA derived from T cells, B-cell-depleted T cells, or PBMCs. The dataset comprised deeply sampled blood TCRbeta repertoires from subjects exposed to, actively infected with, or recovered from COVID-19. Where HLA class I and class II types were available, the types were taken from metadata supplied by the sample provider, not from assay-based typing. What the study reported, not specific to this receptor: The amount of clinical and demographic metadata varied by source and participant and was provided uncurated.

Collaborating institutions collected whole blood in K2EDTA tubes following their own protocols. For TCRbeta analysis, collaborators shipped samples in one of three forms: frozen whole blood, isolated PBMCs, or DNA extracted from either of those sample types. The TCR originated in a woman of 80 years or more with acute or convalescent COVID-19. The chain links TRBV7-2 with TRBJ1-2; the D region possibly corresponds to TRBD1 (6 bases align). Sequenced input: peripheral blood. The bases are TGTGCCAGCAGCCTACAGGGAGAGTACTATGGCTACACCTTC. It is translated as CASSLQGEYYGYTF.